One sample yielded the 21 T cell receptor beta chains listed below, sequenced in a study of blood T cell repertoires in COVID-19. Produced via immunoSEQ multiplex PCR; TCRdb's table is partial and in-frame only. The sample carries around 100,000 clones, 69% recorded once. Material for sequencing was peripheral blood. These receptors all come from an elderly man with acute or convalescent COVID-19.

The rearrangement links TRBV7-9 to TRBJ2-3; D might be TRBD1 (6 bases). Germline lookup yields CDR1 SEHNR and CDR2 FQNEAQ (reference sequence). The CDR3 is 12 amino acids. V was shortened by 5 bases and J by 11 bases, with 14 bases between the two germline ends. CDR3 DNA: TGTGCCAGCAGCGCCTGGGGGCTAGAGCAGTATTTT. As protein: CASSAWGLEQYF.

The chain combines TRBV5-1 with TRBJ2-2; 15 bases match TRBD2. The CDR3 sequence is 17 residues long. The V and J ends lost 4 bases and 7 bases, in that order; junction bases with no gene match: 8. Germline V gene sequence: CDR1 SGHRS, CDR2 YFSETQ. This CDR3 reads CASSPGTSGRSDGELFF. CDR3 bases: TGCGCCAGCAGCCCAGGGACTAGCGGGAGGAGTGACGGGGAGCTGTTTTTT.

CDR3 nucleotides: TGTGCCAGCAGCCATGGACAGCGCGAGCAGTACTTC. Amino acid sequence: CASSHGQREQYF. This chain uses TRBV12-3 or TRBV12-4 with TRBJ2-7; possibly TRBD1 for D (6 bases). There are 12 residues in the CDR3. The V end was cut by 6 bases, the J end by 6 bases, with 12 bases between.

Regarding this clone: Other nucleotide sequences from this sample produce the same CDR3. In nucleotides, the CDR3 is TGTGCCAGCAGTTACCCGACTAGTAGTGATGAGCAGTTCTTC. Translated: CASSYPTSSDEQFF. The chain is built from TRBV6-6 and TRBJ2-1, with D tentatively TRBD2 (6 bases). This CDR3 region has 14 residues. Germline CDR1 reads MNHNY; CDR2 reads SVGAGI (reference sequence). The ends were cut back, 2 bases at V and 8 bases at J, with 13 bases in the middle.

V is TRBV6-5 and J is TRBJ2-1; tentative D call: TRBD2 (6 bases). This CDR3 contains 15 residues. From germline, CDR1 is MNHEY and CDR2 SVGAGI. Trimming took 5 bases from V and 0 from J, leaving 11 bases between them. CDR3 nucleotide sequence: TGTGCCAGCAGTCGGGACTCGAGCTCCTACAATGAGCAGTTCTTC. This sequence encodes CASSRDSSSYNEQFF.

The chain carries TRBV6-2 or TRBV6-3 and TRBJ1-2; D uncertain. Trimming took off 2 bases at V and 4 bases at J, with 8 bases between the two ends. The CDR3 consists of 13 residues. Germline CDR1 is MNHEY and CDR2 is SVGEGT. Written as DNA, the CDR3 is TGTGCCAGCAGTTACGTGGCTCGCTATGGCTACACCTTC. This sequence encodes CASSYVARYGYTF.

This clone appeared once. The gene calls are TRBV21-1 and TRBJ1-1. TRBV21-1 is a pseudogene segment. The CDR3 loop spans 15 amino acids. DNA for the CDR3: TGTGCCAGCAGCATGACACCCTGGGGGGGCACTGAAGCTTTCTTT. Translating it yields CASSMTPWGGTEAFF.

V gene TRBV19 combines with J gene TRBJ2-3; maybe TRBD1 (6 bases). Germline V CDR1 and CDR2: LNHDA, SQIVND (reference sequence). V shed 9 bases and J shed 1 base, with 11 bases lying between them. CDR3 size: 13 residues. CDR3 nucleotide sequence: TGTGCCAGCAAACAGGGAGGCACAGATACGCAGTATTTT. Encoded protein: CASKQGGTDTQYF.

This clone appeared once. This rearrangement joins TRBV2 to TRBJ1-2; perhaps TRBD1 as D (6 bases). CDR3 length equals 15 residues. V was clipped by 6 bases and J by 2 bases, with 16 bases between them. Germline V lookup: CDR1 SNHLY, CDR2 FYNNEI. The CDR3 loop reads CASSTRTGTNYGYTF. The CDR3 DNA is TGTGCCAGCAGCACGAGAACAGGGACCAACTATGGCTACACCTTC.

V gene TRBV28 combines with J gene TRBJ2-7, with 9 bases aligning to TRBD1. The V gene's germline CDR1 is MDHEN and CDR2 SYDVKM. This CDR3 has 15 residues. With 6 bases clipped from V and 1 base from J, the junction kept 7 bases outside the gene matches. DNA for the CDR3: TGTGCCAGCAGATTCGGACAGGGGCGATCCTACGAGCAGTACTTC. It yields the protein CASRFGQGRSYEQYF.

The J gene is TRBJ1-5, the V gene TRBV7-2; 7 bases align to TRBD1. Germline loops: CDR1 SGHTA, CDR2 FQGNSA. This CDR3 has 17 amino acids. Germline trimming cut 4 bases from V and 0 bases from J; bases unmatched to any gene: 9. CDR3 sequence (DNA): TGTGCCAGCAGCTGGGCCGGGACAGCTTATAGCAATCAGCCCCAGCATTTT. As protein: CASSWAGTAYSNQPQHF.

J is TRBJ1-4 and V is TRBV7-9; TRBD1 aligns across 8 bases. Trimming at V came to 5 bases and at J to 7 bases, leaving 12 bases not matched to a gene. Germline-derived CDR1 and CDR2 are SEHNR and FQNEAQ (reference sequence). This CDR3 spans 16 amino acids. The CDR3 sequence is CASSPDRGAKTEKLFF. In DNA, the CDR3 is TGTGCCAGCAGCCCCGACAGGGGCGCAAAGACTGAAAAACTGTTTTTT. The full variable domain, completed using reference TRBV7-9 and TRBJ1-4, is DTGVSQNPRHKITKRGQNVTFRCDPISEHNRLYWYRQTLGQGPEFLTYFQNEAQLEKSRLLSDRFSAERPKGSFSTLEIQRTEQGDSAMYLCASSPDRGAKTEKLFFGSGTQLSVL.

The V gene is TRBV21-1, the J gene TRBJ2-7; the table gives TRBD2 as D, unverified against the DNA. TRBV21-1 is assigned pseudogene status. The CDR3 is 15 residues long. The CDR3 region is CASSNTSRIRYEQYF. DNA of the CDR3: TGTGCCAGCAGCAATACTAGTAGGATCCGCTACGAGCAGTACTTC.

This clone has a handful of counts. J is TRBJ1-1 and V is TRBV5-6; 7 bases are a match to TRBD1. Germline CDR1 is SGHDT and CDR2 is YYEEEE. V trimming: 2 bases; J trimming: 0 bases; junction bases outside the gene matches: 1. This CDR3 contains 14 residues. The CDR3 DNA reads as TGTGCCAGCAGCTTAGGACAGGTGAACACTGAAGCTTTCTTT. Protein sequence: CASSLGQVNTEAFF.

The chain carries TRBV19 and TRBJ2-6, with 7 bases lining up with TRBD2. The CDR3 consists of 21 residues. Germline CDR1 reads LNHDA; CDR2 reads SQIVND (reference sequence). V trimming: 3 bases; J trimming: 0 bases; junction bases outside the gene matches: 17. CDR3 coding DNA: TGTGCCAGTAGTATGGGGACCCTAGCTGCGGGAGCCACCTCTGGGGCCAACGTCCTGACTTTC. It translates to CASSMGTLAAGATSGANVLTF.

The table lists this clone with a few counts. The rearrangement joins TRBV18 to TRBJ1-4; D unresolved. The germline V gene has CDR1 KGHSH and CDR2 LQKENI. Trimming stripped 6 bases from V and 3 bases from J, with 11 bases between. This CDR3 is 14 amino acids long. The CDR3 DNA reads TGTGCCAGCTCCCCCCGGAGGGCTAATGAAAAACTGTTTTTT. It encodes CASSPRRANEKLFF.

The count of this clone is one. The chain links TRBV30 to TRBJ1-5; perhaps TRBD1 as D (5 bases). V was clipped by 5 bases and J by 9 bases, with 20 bases between them. This CDR3 region has 14 residues. Looked up from germline, CDR1 is GTSNPN and CDR2 is SVGIG (reference sequence). CDR3 nucleotide sequence: TGTGCCTGGGCCCCCCCGACAGCCGGGGGGCCCCAGCATTTT. It is translated as CAWAPPTAGGPQHF.

The chain has TRBV7-2 and TRBJ2-5; 14 bases map to TRBD2. The V and J ends lost 1 base and 4 bases, in that order; junction bases with no gene match: 2. Germline V gene data show CDR1 as SGHTA and CDR2 as FQGNSA. The CDR3 loop spans 16 amino acids. CDR3 sequence reads: CASSLGGLAGVETQYF. DNA for the CDR3: TGTGCCAGCAGCTTAGGGGGACTAGCGGGAGTAGAGACCCAGTACTTC.

The J gene is TRBJ2-7, the V gene TRBV6-5; D unresolved. This CDR3 is 13 amino acids long. Trimming removed 5 bases from V and 4 bases from J, with 12 bases in between. Germline values: CDR1 MNHEY, CDR2 SVGAGI. CDR3 in amino acids: CASSRPTGYEQYF. The DNA of the CDR3 is TGTGCCAGCAGTCGCCCGACGGGTTACGAGCAGTACTTC.

The V gene is TRBV19, the J gene TRBJ2-2; a weak D match, TRBD2 (5 bases). The CDR3 length is 14 residues. V lost 9 bases and J lost 1, with 12 bases in between. CDR1 LNHDA and CDR2 SQIVND come from the germline V gene (reference sequence). The CDR3 DNA reads TGTGCCAGCCATCTCAGCGGGAACACCGGGGAGCTGTTTTTT. Amino acid sequence: CASHLSGNTGELFF.

This sequence joins TRBV21-1 and TRBJ2-5; TRBD2, the D gene given by the table, was not confirmed from the DNA. TRBV21-1 is annotated as a pseudogene. CDR3 length: 18 amino acids. CDR3 coding DNA: TGTGCCAGCAGCAAAGGGGGGTGGAACGGGAGGTTCAGGGAGACCCAGTACTTC. Translating gives CASSKGGWNGRFRETQYF.